The rows below give T cell receptor beta chains drawn from one sample of a study of cytomegalovirus exposure and HLA in healthy donors. TCRdb keeps only in-frame clones here, not all; method: immunoSEQ multiplex PCR. Among over 100,000 clones listed, roughly 86% were seen once. The sequenced sample was PBMCs. These receptors originate from a woman aged 18-35 years in good health and CMV-seronegative. Both conserved end residues are part of each CDR3. Each record gives: CDR3 length, D gene, clone size, V gene, J gene, CDR3 protein, CDR3 DNA. The D gene is left open where the match is weak. Some rows mark clone size as missing; the rest say once, few, many or name a class of expanded clone.

>16|TRBD1|NA|TRBV5-4|TRBJ2-7
CASSLDIGTGTAEQYF
TGTGCCAGCAGCTTGGATATTGGGACAGGTACGGCCGAGCAGTACTTC
>16|TRBD2|NA|TRBV4-3|TRBJ2-3
CASSQLAGVSTDTQYF
TGCGCCAGCAGCCAACTAGCGGGGGTTAGCACAGATACGCAGTATTTT
>14|NA|NA|TRBV6-5|TRBJ1-3
CASSLRGRGNTIYF
TGTGCCAGCAGTCTCAGGGGCCGCGGGAACACCATATATTTT
>13|NA|NA|TRBV2|TRBJ1-3
CASTGDTRNTIYF
TGTGCCAGTACCGGGGACACGAGAAACACCATATATTTT
>14|NA|NA|TRBV11-3|TRBJ2-7
CASSLYRESYEQYF
TGTGCCAGCAGCTTATACAGGGAGTCCTACGAGCAGTACTTC
>15|TRBD2|NA|TRBV9|TRBJ2-3
CASSRSGKSTDTQYF
TGTGCCAGCAGCCGAAGCGGGAAGAGCACAGATACGCAGTATTTT
>15|TRBD1|NA|TRBV6-1|TRBJ2-2
CASTRGWGEGGELFF
TGTGCCAGCACCAGGGGGTGGGGTGAGGGCGGGGAGCTGTTTTTT
>14|TRBD2|NA|TRBV19|TRBJ2-3
CASSIAGGLDTQYF
TGTGCCAGTAGTATCGCGGGGGGATTAGATACGCAGTATTTT
>13|NA|NA|TRBV9|TRBJ2-1
CASSVAGRLPQFF
TGTGCCAGCAGCGTAGCTGGAAGACTCCCCCAGTTCTTC
>14|NA|NA|TRBV15|TRBJ2-1
CATSREYSYNEQFF
TGTGCCACCAGCAGAGAGTACAGCTACAATGAGCAGTTCTTC
>13|NA|NA|TRBV28|TRBJ2-7
CASWVSGSYEQYF
TGTGCCAGCTGGGTAAGCGGCTCCTACGAGCAGTACTTC
>16|NA|NA|TRBV6-1|TRBJ1-2
CASSGLGSYSPGGYTF
TGTGCCAGCAGTGGGCTTGGGTCCTACAGCCCAGGTGGCTACACCTTC
>12|NA|NA|TRBV28|TRBJ1-2
CASSRYQRGYTF
TGTGCCAGCAGTCGATATCAGAGGGGCTACACCTTC
>14|TRBD2|NA|TRBV6-1|TRBJ2-3
CASGLAGETDTQYF
TGTGCCAGCGGGCTAGCGGGAGAAACAGATACGCAGTATTTT
>14|NA|NA|TRBV28|TRBJ2-7
CASSLGGNPNEQYF
TGTGCCAGCAGTTTAGGAGGGAACCCCAACGAGCAGTACTTC
>14|NA|NA|TRBV6-1|TRBJ1-1
CASSGQWGNTEAFF
TGTGCCAGCAGCGGACAGTGGGGGAACACTGAAGCTTTCTTT
>14|NA|NA|TRBV30|TRBJ1-3
CAWSVQDSGNTIYF
TGTGCCTGGAGTGTACAGGACTCTGGAAACACCATATATTTT
>12|NA|NA|TRBV11-2|TRBJ2-3
CASSFRGDTQYF
TGTGCCAGCAGCTTCAGGGGAGATACGCAGTATTTT
>16|TRBD1|NA|TRBV4-2|TRBJ1-2
CASSLATGARNYGYTF
TGTGCCAGCAGCCTGGCGACAGGGGCGCGGAACTATGGCTACACCTTC
>13|NA|NA|TRBV27|TRBJ1-1
CASSLRARTEAFF
TGTGCCAGCAGTTTACGAGCTCGGACAGAAGCTTTCTTT
>14|NA|NA|TRBV4-3|TRBJ1-1
CASSQDQGTSGAFF
TGCGCCAGCAGCCAAGATCAGGGAACGTCCGGAGCTTTCTTT
>14|NA|NA|TRBV7-3|TRBJ2-2
CASSLLRNTGELFF
TGTGCCAGCAGCTTGTTGCGTAACACCGGGGAGCTGTTTTTT
>14|TRBD1|NA|TRBV27|TRBJ1-4
CASSFRGWDEKLFF
TGTGCCAGCAGTTTCAGGGGGTGGGACGAAAAACTGTTTTTT
>12|NA|few|TRBV28|TRBJ1-1
CASSATGTEAFF
TGTGCCAGCAGCGCCACCGGGACAGAAGCTTTCTTT
>16|TRBD2|NA|TRBV13|TRBJ2-3
CASSLRLAGRGDTQYF
TGTGCCAGCAGCCTACGACTAGCGGGGCGAGGGGATACGCAGTATTTT
>15|TRBD2|NA|TRBV29-1|TRBJ2-1
CSVIGLAGGIDEQFF
TGCAGCGTTATTGGACTAGCGGGGGGCATCGATGAGCAGTTCTTC
>20|TRBD1|NA|TRBV4-1|TRBJ1-6
CASSQEASLLGTGGGSPLHF
TGCGCCAGCAGCCAAGAGGCTTCTTTATTAGGGACAGGGGGCGGTTCACCCCTCCACTTT
>14|TRBD2|once|TRBV29-1|TRBJ2-1
CSVSSGVLTNEQFF
TGCAGCGTTTCTAGCGGTGTTCTTACCAATGAGCAGTTCTTC
>18|TRBD1|NA|TRBV28|TRBJ1-5
CATRQGLAKTNSNQPQHF
TGTGCCACCCGACAGGGACTTGCCAAAACAAATAGCAATCAGCCCCAGCATTTT
>14|TRBD2|NA|TRBV30|TRBJ2-3
CAWNLAGVADTQYF
TGTGCCTGGAACTTAGCGGGAGTCGCAGATACGCAGTATTTT
>14|NA|NA|TRBV7-2|TRBJ2-7
CASSLSGGALEQYF
TGTGCCAGCAGCTTAAGTGGGGGGGCCCTCGAGCAGTACTTC
>16|TRBD2|NA|TRBV6-5|TRBJ2-3
CASSYSTSGSTDTQYF
TGTGCCAGCAGTTACTCCACTAGCGGCAGCACAGATACGCAGTATTTT